These 22 T cell receptor beta chains were sequenced from one sample in a study of OX40 agonist ivuxolimab in advanced cancers. The protocol was immunoSEQ multiplex PCR, while the TCRdb copy is restricted to in-frame clones and leaves out a portion. The repertoire holds fewer than 85,000 clones, approximately 90% seen once, with around 0.97% in the top ten. This specimen consisted of CD4+ or CD8+ T cells sorted from blood, obtained in a trial of the OX40 agonist ivuxolimab. These receptors came from an adult with an advanced solid tumor such as melanoma, head and neck, liver or kidney cancer.

The genes are TRBV6-6 and TRBJ2-7; D remains ambiguous. The CDR3 totals 15 residues. The germline V gene has CDR1 MNHNY and CDR2 SVGAGI (reference sequence). V lost 0 bases, J lost 3 bases, and 12 bases lay in between. CDR3 loop: CASSYSRVLNYEQYF. The DNA of the CDR3 is TGTGCCAGCAGTTACTCACGGGTCCTTAACTACGAGCAGTACTTC.

This clone has more than one count but fewer than ten. CDR3 sequence: CAWSQTELGGYTF. The CDR3, as DNA: TGTGCCTGGAGTCAGACAGAGTTGGGTGGCTACACCTTC. This sequence joins TRBV30 and TRBJ1-2; tentatively, D is TRBD1 (5 bases). Looked up from germline, CDR1 is GTSNPN and CDR2 is SVGIG (reference sequence). The germline V and J ends were trimmed by 2 bases and 7 bases, with 14 bases remaining between them. CDR3 length: 13 amino acids.

The chain has TRBV2 and TRBJ1-2; D is undetermined. The CDR3 contains 17 residues. V was cut by 3 bases and J by 0 bases, with 17 bases left in between. CDR1 is SNHLY, CDR2 FYNNEI, per germline. The DNA for the CDR3 is TGTGCCAGCAGTGACTATGACTTAGGCAAAGCTAACTATGGCTACACCTTC. Its protein is CASSDYDLGKANYGYTF.

The genes are TRBV27 and TRBJ1-1; the D gene is possibly TRBD1 (6 bases). V was cut by 4 bases and J by 2 bases, with 11 bases left in between. The germline V gene has CDR1 MNHEY and CDR2 SMNVEV (reference sequence). This CDR3 comprises 14 residues. The DNA for the CDR3 is TGTGCCAGCAGTTCATACAGGGCTAACACTGAAGCTTTCTTT. Its protein product is CASSSYRANTEAFF.

In this sample, this clone turned up a few times. The chain links TRBV7-3 to TRBJ1-1, with D possibly TRBD1 on 5 matching bases. Germline V gene lookup returns CDR1 SGHTA and CDR2 FQGTGA. The ends were cut back, 5 bases at V and 1 base at J, with 8 bases in the middle. The CDR3 is made up of 13 amino acids. The DNA for the CDR3 is TGTGCCAGCAGCCGCACAGGGAACACTGAAGCTTTCTTT. This codes for CASSRTGNTEAFF.

The gene calls are TRBV14 and TRBJ2-5; 11 positions agree with TRBD2. The CDR3 extends over 17 amino acids. J gave up 2 bases and V 1 base, and 6 bases lay outside the gene matches. Germline V CDR1 and CDR2: SGHDN, FVKESK. CDR3 region: CASSQVGGLAAQETQYF. In DNA form, the CDR3 reads TGTGCCAGCAGCCAAGTTGGGGGACTAGCGGCACAAGAGACCCAGTACTTC. The full variable domain, completed using reference TRBV14 and TRBJ2-5, is EAGVTQFPSHSVIEKGQTVTLRCDPISGHDNLYWYRRVMGKEIKFLLHFVKESKQDESGMPNNRFLAERTGGTYSTLKVQPAELEDSGVYFCASSQVGGLAAQETQYFGPGTRLLVL.

The V gene is TRBV6-5, the J gene TRBJ2-7; 12 bases match TRBD2. The germline gives CDR1 MNHEY, CDR2 SVGAGI. CDR3 size: 15 residues. J gave up 3 bases and V 0 bases, and 0 bases lay outside the gene matches. CDR3 sequence: CASSYSGLAGYEQYF. As DNA, the CDR3 is TGTGCCAGCAGTTACTCGGGACTAGCGGGCTACGAGCAGTACTTC.

This sequence joins TRBV18 and TRBJ1-2; possible D gene TRBD1, 5 bases. In germline, CDR1 is KGHSH, CDR2 LQKENI. V lost 2 bases to trimming and J lost 4 bases, with 8 bases between them. The CDR3 has 13 residues. CDR3 nucleotide sequence: TGTGCCAGCTCACCAGGGACGACCTATGGCTACACCTTC. Amino acids: CASSPGTTYGYTF.

The chain combines TRBV27 with TRBJ2-3; the match to TRBD2 covers 7 bases. V gave up 0 bases and J gave up 4 bases; unmatched junction bases: 10. The CDR3 runs 17 residues. Germline CDR1 reads MNHEY; CDR2 reads SMNVEV (reference sequence). CDR3 in amino acids: CASSLSGLLATADTQYF. CDR3 DNA sequence: TGTGCCAGCAGTTTATCTGGGTTACTAGCGACCGCAGATACGCAGTATTTT.

Here the CDR3 reads CASSSRAGMGAFF. The CDR3, as DNA: TGTGCCAGTAGTTCACGAGCAGGGATGGGGGCTTTCTTT. This rearrangement joins TRBV19 to TRBJ1-1; D is possibly TRBD1 (5 bases). Looked up from germline, CDR1 is LNHDA and CDR2 is SQIVND (reference sequence). Trimming stripped 5 bases from V and 11 bases from J, with 18 bases between. This CDR3 has 13 residues.

This rearrangement joins TRBV5-1 to TRBJ1-2, with D unresolved. V shed 2 bases and J shed 3 bases, with 11 bases lying between them. This CDR3 is 14 amino acids long. Germline-derived CDR1 and CDR2 are SGHRS and YFSETQ. The CDR3 DNA follows: TGCGCCAGCAGCTTTGGGCAGACCGACTATGGCTACACCTTC. Encoded protein: CASSFGQTDYGYTF.

The chain recombines TRBV4-3 with TRBJ2-3, with 8 bases fitting TRBD2. The V segment lost 3 bases and the J segment 6 bases; nucleotides outside the gene matches: 11. The CDR3 runs to 16 residues. Germline V gene lookup returns CDR1 LGHNA and CDR2 YSLEER. The CDR3 reads CASSHTSGGTGDTQYF. CDR3 coding DNA: TGCGCCAGCAGCCATACTAGCGGCGGGACGGGGGATACGCAGTATTTT.

This clone was seen only once. Distinct nucleotide sequences in the sample also encode this CDR3. This sequence joins TRBV5-1 and TRBJ2-5, with D uncertain. V was shortened by 0 bases and J by 2 bases, with 5 bases between the two germline ends. Looked up from germline, CDR1 is SGHRS and CDR2 is YFSETQ. CDR3 length: 13 residues. As DNA, the CDR3 is TGCGCCAGCAGCTTGGGGGGACAAGAGACCCAGTACTTC. It yields the protein CASSLGGQETQYF.

This chain uses TRBV7-6 with TRBJ1-1; D unclear. This CDR3 spans 17 amino acids. Trimming removed 0 bases from V and 5 bases from J, with 19 bases in between. Germline CDR1 and CDR2: SGHVS and FNYEAQ. CDR3 amino acids: CASSLASVRGERTEAFF. The CDR3 DNA is TGTGCCAGCAGCTTAGCCTCGGTCCGGGGAGAAAGGACTGAAGCTTTCTTT.

This sequence joins TRBV6-5 and TRBJ1-6, with 9 bases identical to TRBD1. The germline V gene encodes CDR1 MNHEY and CDR2 SVGAGI. The J segment lost 10 bases and the V segment lost 10 bases, leaving 8 bases of the junction unmatched. CDR3 length: 13 residues. This chain's CDR3 is CATRDRERSPLHF. The CDR3, as DNA: TGTGCCACCCGGGACAGGGAAAGATCACCCCTCCACTTT.

This clone was detected once. The V gene is TRBV13, the J gene TRBJ2-3; maybe TRBD1 (5 bases). This CDR3 is 18 amino acids long. V was pared by 5 bases and J by 2 bases, with 23 bases between. Germline CDR1 and CDR2: PRHDT and FYEKMQ (reference sequence). The CDR3 loop is CASSQLPDSSHDTDTQYF. For the CDR3, the DNA is TGTGCCAGCAGCCAGCTTCCCGACAGCTCCCACGACACAGATACGCAGTATTTT.

This sequence joins TRBV11-3 and TRBJ1-2; perhaps TRBD1 as D (5 bases). The V end was cut by 2 bases, the J end by 2 bases, with 15 bases between. Germline-derived CDR1 and CDR2 are SGHNT and YENEEA. This CDR3 has 16 amino acids. CDR3 residues: CASSLSVSGRNYGYTF. The CDR3 coding sequence is TGTGCCAGCAGCTTAAGCGTCTCGGGACGGAACTATGGCTACACCTTC.

The V and J genes are TRBV7-9 and TRBJ2-1, with D possibly being TRBD2 (6 bases). This CDR3 has 14 amino acids. Germline V gene sequence: CDR1 SEHNR, CDR2 FQNEAQ (reference sequence). V dropped 5 bases and J dropped 9 bases, with 17 bases sitting between them. The CDR3 sequence is CASSRTGEASEQFF. CDR3 DNA: TGTGCCAGCAGCCGCACTGGGGAGGCTAGTGAGCAGTTCTTC. Using reference TRBV7-9 and TRBJ2-1 for the parts outside the CDR3, the full variable domain is DTGVSQNPRHKITKRGQNVTFRCDPISEHNRLYWYRQTLGQGPEFLTYFQNEAQLEKSRLLSDRFSAERPKGSFSTLEIQRTEQGDSAMYLCASSRTGEASEQFFGPGTRLTVL.

The rearrangement links TRBV6-1 to TRBJ1-5, with 7 positions matching TRBD1. V dropped 7 bases and J dropped 6; count of bases not matched to a gene: 6. The CDR3 is made up of 13 amino acids. CDR1 is MNHNS and CDR2 is SASEGT in the germline V gene. The CDR3 nucleotides are TGTGCCAGCACCTGGGCAGGGGGTCAGCCCCAGCATTTT. It is translated as CASTWAGGQPQHF.

The chain employs TRBV28 and TRBJ1-5; D call uncertain. Trimming pared 3 bases from V and 3 bases from J, leaving 9 bases between. The CDR3 covers 14 residues. Germline V lookup: CDR1 MDHEN, CDR2 SYDVKM. CDR3 nucleotides: TGTGCCAGCAGTTTTAAGGGTTACAATCAGCCCCAGCATTTT. It encodes CASSFKGYNQPQHF.

The chain employs TRBV19 and TRBJ1-1; TRBD1 aligns across 10 bases. CDR3 size: 14 residues. Germline V gene data show CDR1 as LNHDA and CDR2 as SQIVND (reference sequence). The V and J ends lost 4 bases and 3 bases, in that order; junction bases with no gene match: 2. Written as DNA, the CDR3 is TGTGCCAGTAGTAAGGACAGGGGGGACACTGAAGCTTTCTTT. Translated, it gives CASSKDRGDTEAFF. The entire variable domain, with the rest obtained from reference TRBV19 and TRBJ1-1, is as follows: DGGITQSPKYLFRKEGQNVTLSCEQNLNHDAMYWYRQDPGQGLRLIYYSQIVNDFQKGDIAEGYSVSREKKESFPLTVTSAQKNPTAFYLCASSKDRGDTEAFFGQGTRLTVV.

This clone was seen only once. One end of the junction fails to match germline, which may point to a read error. The chain combines TRBV7-3 with TRBJ1-1; D is possibly TRBD1 (6 bases). The CDR3 runs 15 residues. In germline, CDR1 is SGHTA, CDR2 FQGTGA. CDR3 in DNA: TGTGCCAGCAACTTAATGGGGGGCGGAAACACTGAAGCTTTCTTT. Translated: CASNLMGGGNTEAFF.